This T cell receptor beta chain was recovered during a study of response to subunit inactivated influenza vaccine. This clonotype was counted between two and nine times. There are 15 residues in the CDR3. CDR1 and CDR2 (germline): MGHDK, SYGVNS. V lost 5 bases, J lost 5 bases, and 9 bases stayed unmatched. MiXCR, applied by TCRdb to the RT-PCR reads, yields one record per CDR3 protein. This table holds approximately 500,000 distinct CDR3 sequences, 13% found once. The specimen was PBMCs from blood, collected about 6 weeks after vaccination. The TCR sequence derives from a man aged 45-65 years who received an inactivated influenza vaccine. The chain recombines TRBV25-1 with TRBJ2-5, with TRBD2 matching 9 bases. CDR3 bases: TGTGCCAGCAGTATGCGGGGGGGTCCCCGGGAGACCCAGTACTTC. Its translation: CASSMRGGPRETQYF.